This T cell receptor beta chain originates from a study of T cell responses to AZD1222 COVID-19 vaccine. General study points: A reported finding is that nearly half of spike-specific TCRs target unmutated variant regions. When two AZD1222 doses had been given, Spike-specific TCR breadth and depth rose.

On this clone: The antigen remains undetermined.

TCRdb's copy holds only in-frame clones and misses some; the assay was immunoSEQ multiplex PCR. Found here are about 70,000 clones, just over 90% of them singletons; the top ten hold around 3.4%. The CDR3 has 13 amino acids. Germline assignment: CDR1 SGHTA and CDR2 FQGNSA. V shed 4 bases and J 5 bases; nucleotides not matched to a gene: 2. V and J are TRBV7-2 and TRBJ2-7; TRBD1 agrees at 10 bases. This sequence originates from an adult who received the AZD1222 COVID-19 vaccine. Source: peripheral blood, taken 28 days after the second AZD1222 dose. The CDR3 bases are TGTGCCAGCAGCTCGGGACAGGGGAACGAGCAGTACTTC. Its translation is CASSSGQGNEQYF. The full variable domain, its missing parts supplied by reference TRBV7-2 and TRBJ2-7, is GAGVSQSPSNKVTEKGKDVELRCDPISGHTALYWYRQSLGQGLEFLIYFQGNSAPDKSGLPSDRFSAERTGGSVSTLTIQRTQQEDSAVYLCASSSGQGNEQYFGPGTRLTVT.